A single sample is the source of the 10 T cell receptor beta chains below, sequenced in a study of cytomegalovirus exposure and HLA in healthy donors. The PCR ran on 60 Vbeta and 13 Jbeta primers. This table comes from immunoSEQ multiplex PCR, and its TCRdb copy is limited to in-frame clones, with some not included. The ten top clones account for 6% to 7%, within a sample of about 48,000 clones. The source material was PBMCs. Receptor source: a male donor in good health and CMV-seropositive.

This chain uses TRBV21-1 with TRBJ1-6; TRBD1, the table's D call, lacks a check against the DNA. TRBV21-1 is tagged as a pseudogene. This CDR3 contains 13 residues. For the CDR3, the DNA is TGTGCCAGCAGCAAAGGGCAACATTCACCCCTCCACTTT. Its protein is CASSKGQHSPLHF.

The chain recombines TRBV4-2 with TRBJ1-2; D not resolved. The CDR3 is made up of 16 amino acids. V lost 0 bases and J 0 bases, leaving 11 bases between the germline ends. Germline assignment: CDR1 LGHNA and CDR2 YNFKEQ. CDR3 protein: CASSQDRTTANYGYTF. CDR3 coding DNA: TGTGCCAGCAGCCAAGACAGGACTACAGCTAACTATGGCTACACCTTC.

The CDR3 spells CASSWGTGGNYGYTF. CDR3 nucleotide sequence: TGTGCCAGCAGCTGGGGGACAGGGGGTAACTATGGCTACACCTTC. The chain is built from TRBV7-9 and TRBJ1-2, with TRBD1 identical over 11 bases. Germline-derived CDR1 and CDR2 are SEHNR and FQNEAQ (reference sequence). This CDR3 region has 15 residues. J was trimmed by 1 base and V by 4 bases; bases with no gene match: 2.

This chain connects TRBV5-1 to TRBJ1-2; TRBD1 matches at 12 bases. V shed 4 bases and J 6 bases; nucleotides not matched to a gene: 10. Per germline, CDR1 SGHRS and CDR2 YFSETQ. There are 16 residues in the CDR3. The DNA for the CDR3 is TGCGCCAGCAGCAGGGGACAGGGGGCGAGTCAGGATGGCTACACCTTC. Protein: CASSRGQGASQDGYTF.

This chain connects TRBV5-6 to TRBJ1-5; TRBD1 agrees at 10 bases. Looked up from germline, CDR1 is SGHDT and CDR2 is YYEEEE. Unmatched junction bases numbered 7, after V lost 4 bases and J lost 6 bases. The CDR3 loop spans 15 amino acids. The CDR3, as DNA: TGTGCCAGCAGCACGGGACAGGGGATGGGTCAGCCCCAGCATTTT. Its translation: CASSTGQGMGQPQHF.

J is TRBJ2-7 and V is TRBV6-5; D unresolved. Germline CDR1 reads MNHEY; CDR2 reads SVGAGI. The CDR3 loop spans 11 amino acids. V dropped 6 bases and J dropped 3 bases, with 6 bases sitting between them. CDR3 sequence reads: CASRSNYEQYF. The CDR3 nucleotides read TGTGCCAGCAGGAGTAACTACGAGCAGTACTTC.

This chain joins TRBV11-1 and TRBJ1-1, with TRBD1 matching over 8 bases. The junction had 8 bases not matched to a gene; V was cut back by 5 bases and J by 6 bases. The CDR3 consists of 14 residues. Germline V CDR1 and CDR2: SGHAT, FQDESV (reference sequence). CDR3 loop: CASSPDRGRAEAFF. The CDR3 DNA sequence: TGTGCCAGCAGCCCAGACAGGGGAAGAGCTGAAGCTTTCTTT.

The chain has TRBV19 and TRBJ2-1, with TRBD1 matching over 8 bases. Germline CDR1 LNHDA, CDR2 SQIVND (reference sequence). CDR3 length: 17 amino acids. V was pared by 4 bases and J by 4 bases, with 12 bases of the junction left unmatched. CDR3 residues: CASSTNRDRGIYNEQFF. The CDR3 region has the DNA TGTGCCAGTAGTACAAACCGAGACAGGGGTATTTACAATGAGCAGTTCTTC.

The chain joins TRBV5-1 to TRBJ2-6, with 8 bases aligning to TRBD1. V was clipped by 4 bases and J by 0 bases; unmatched bases: 12. CDR1 SGHRS and CDR2 YFSETQ come from the germline V gene. This CDR3 contains 19 residues. The chain's CDR3 is CASSLGQGTQTSGANVLTF. In DNA form, the CDR3 reads TGCGCCAGCAGCCTAGGACAGGGCACACAAACCTCTGGGGCCAACGTCCTGACTTTC.

This chain joins TRBV7-2 and TRBJ1-1; maybe TRBD1 (5 bases). The CDR3 is 14 residues long. The germline V gene encodes CDR1 SGHTA and CDR2 FQGNSA. Trimming removed 5 bases from V and 4 bases from J, with 14 bases in between. This chain's CDR3 is CASSRGGTTTEAFF. The DNA for the CDR3 is TGTGCCAGCAGCCGGGGCGGGACGACCACTGAAGCTTTCTTT.